Following are 7 T cell receptor beta chains from one sample sequenced in a study of T cells after yellow fever vaccination. In TCRdb, the 5' RACE reads were re-called with MiXCR into one record per CDR3 protein. The repertoire holds around 600,000 distinct CDR3 sequences, with around an eighth as singletons. The source material was PBMCs, sampled on the day of the yellow fever booster vaccination. Receptors were obtained from a man younger than 45 who received the YFV17D yellow fever vaccine.

This clonotype has more than one count but fewer than ten. The V gene is TRBV18, the J gene TRBJ1-3, with D possibly matching TRBD1 (6 bases). CDR3 length: 15 residues. CDR1 is KGHSH and CDR2 is LQKENI in the germline V gene. V gave up 6 bases and J gave up 0 bases, with 12 bases separating them. This CDR3 reads CASSADSRSGNTIYF. The CDR3 DNA sequence: TGTGCCAGCTCTGCGGACAGCCGCTCTGGAAACACCATATATTTT.

This sequence joins TRBV5-1 and TRBJ1-5; D remains ambiguous. CDR1 and CDR2 (germline): SGHRS, YFSETQ. V dropped 5 bases and J dropped 7 bases, with 16 bases sitting between them. This CDR3 spans 14 amino acids. CDR3 bases: TGCGCCAGCAGTCCCGGGGAGGGAGTGCAGCCCCAGCATTTT. Its protein product is CASSPGEGVQPQHF.

The chain uses TRBV7-8 and TRBJ2-7; 9 bases are a match to TRBD1. Germline values: CDR1 SGHVS, CDR2 FQNEAQ. This CDR3 comprises 15 residues. Trimming cost V 5 bases and J 3 bases; bases outside gene matches: 8. The CDR3 DNA follows: TGTGCCAGCAGCCAAGCGGGGACAGGGTACTACGAGCAGTACTTC. Protein product: CASSQAGTGYYEQYF.

The J gene is TRBJ2-3, the V gene TRBV3-1; D may be TRBD2 (5 bases). The CDR3 is 13 residues long. With 8 bases removed from V and 1 base from J, the gap between germline ends came to 10 bases. CDR1 and CDR2 (germline): LGHDT, YNNKEL (reference sequence). CDR3 loop: CASQNSGTDTQYF. The CDR3 DNA reads as TGTGCCAGCCAGAATAGCGGCACAGATACGCAGTATTTT.

The chain has TRBV20-1 and TRBJ2-3; D is undetermined. Looked up from germline, CDR1 is DFQATT and CDR2 is SNEGSKA (reference sequence). The CDR3 sequence is 11 residues long. This chain's CDR3 is CRAGFTDTQYF. In nucleotides, the CDR3 is TGCAGGGCAGGATTCACAGATACGCAGTATTTT.

This clonotype occurred a few times. The rearrangement joins TRBV20-1 to TRBJ2-3, with a weak D call TRBD2 (5 bases). This CDR3 spans 17 amino acids. Germline loops: CDR1 DFQATT, CDR2 SNEGSKA (reference sequence). Trimming removed 7 bases from V and 4 bases from J, with 27 bases in between. The CDR3 reads CSGLPLPGGEESDTQYF. The CDR3 DNA follows: TGCAGTGGACTCCCCCTCCCCGGAGGTGAAGAGTCAGATACGCAGTATTTT.

The chain joins TRBV30 to TRBJ2-2; D is perhaps TRBD2 (5 bases). The CDR3 covers 13 residues. V lost 6 bases to trimming and J lost 2 bases, with 10 bases between them. Germline CDR1 GTSNPN, CDR2 SVGIG (reference sequence). In DNA, the CDR3 is TGTGCCTGTGGGCGGACTAACACCGGGGAGCTGTTTTTT. As protein: CACGRTNTGELFF.